This TCR beta chain was obtained from a study of Ad26.COV2.S vaccination and SARS-CoV-2 variants. The V and J ends lost 2 bases and 4 bases, in that order; junction bases with no gene match: 8. Germline V CDR1 and CDR2: LNHDA, SQIVND (reference sequence). This CDR3 has 16 residues. Assay: immunoSEQ multiplex PCR; the TCRdb copy retains only in-frame clones and omits some. This sample yields 510,000 or so clones, of which 87% are seen a single time; roughly 12% belongs to the top ten. The treatment here: 15 to 20 received Ad26.COV2.S at low or high dose, single or two shots; several received placebo; per-sample allocation not given. On day 63 after the first injection, vaccine and placebo recipients gave samples.

The material sequenced was peripheral blood, taken in a trial of Ad26.COV2.S vaccine versus placebo. The TCR sequence derives from a person aged 18 to 65 who received the Ad26.COV2.S COVID-19 vaccine or a placebo. J is TRBJ2-1 and V is TRBV19, with TRBD2 matching over 7 bases. The CDR3 DNA follows: TGTGCCAGTAGTATATCCTCTAGCGGAGGTTACAATGAGCAGTTCTTC. This sequence encodes CASSISSSGGYNEQFF. Full variable domain (rest looked up from reference TRBV19 and TRBJ2-1): DGGITQSPKYLFRKEGQNVTLSCEQNLNHDAMYWYRQDPGQGLRLIYYSQIVNDFQKGDIAEGYSVSREKKESFPLTVTSAQKNPTAFYLCASSISSSGGYNEQFFGPGTRLTVL.